Presented here are 10 T cell receptor beta chains from one specimen sequenced in a study of T cell repertoires in aging, cancer and after chemotherapy. TCR beta rearrangements were amplified from peripheral blood genomic DNA. Multiplex touch-down PCR with TRB-A/B primers amplified rearranged V-D-J TRB sequences. TCRdb itself ran the multiplex PCR reads through MiXCR, one entry per CDR3 protein. Of roughly 7,000 distinct CDR3 sequences in the sample, 35% to 50% were seen once. The sequenced sample was blood. The receptors derive from a human donor in good health.

This clonotype was detected a few times. This chain links TRBV6-5 with TRBJ1-5; D is possibly TRBD1 (5 bases). The germline CDR1 and CDR2 sequences are MNHEY and SVGAGI. The CDR3 length is 15 residues. Trimming left V 5 bases short and J 2 bases short, with 13 bases between. The CDR3 is CASSRLDSRNQPQHF. CDR3 DNA: TGTGCCAGCAGTCGCCTCGACAGCCGCAATCAGCCCCAGCATTTT.

This clonotype was detected only a few times. The rearrangement links TRBV7-3 to TRBJ2-7; D tentatively reads TRBD1 or TRBD2 (5 bases each). The germline CDR1 and CDR2 sequences are SGHTA and FQGTGA. The CDR3 loop spans 14 amino acids. Deletions cut 5 bases from V and 3 bases from J, with 14 bases between. The CDR3 loop is CASSLFGAGYEQYF. The CDR3 DNA reads as TGTGCCAGCAGCCTATTCGGGGCTGGCTACGAGCAGTACTTC.

V gene TRBV7-2 combines with J gene TRBJ1-3; D not resolved. Trimming removed 5 bases from V and 0 bases from J, with 17 bases in between. Germline assignment: CDR1 SGHTA and CDR2 FQGNSA. This CDR3 is 17 amino acids long. CDR3 amino acids: CASSIVRGGLSGNTIYF. The DNA for the CDR3 is TGTGCCAGCAGCATAGTTCGAGGAGGGCTCTCTGGAAACACCATATATTTT.

This clonotype was counted a few times. The chain employs TRBV6-5 and TRBJ2-7, with 11 bases fitting TRBD2. This CDR3 contains 20 residues. Unmatched junction bases numbered 19, after V lost 6 bases and J lost 0 bases. From germline, CDR1 is MNHEY and CDR2 SVGAGI. CDR3 nucleotides: TGTGCCAGCAGCCCAACTTGGACAGGACCGGGACTAGCGGACTCCTACGAGCAGTACTTC. It codes for CASSPTWTGPGLADSYEQYF.

The chain couples TRBV10-1 to TRBJ2-5; D is unclear. The CDR3 is 14 residues long. CDR1 and CDR2 (germline): WNHNN, SYGVQD (reference sequence). Trimming left V 0 bases short and J 5 bases short, with 10 bases between. The CDR3 DNA reads as TGCGCCAGCAGTGAGTCTAGGGTGGAGGAGACCCAGTACTTC. This encodes CASSESRVEETQYF.

The chain combines TRBV27 with TRBJ1-2; D possibly corresponds to TRBD1 (5 bases). Germline CDR1 and CDR2: MNHEY and SMNVEV (reference sequence). The CDR3 is 13 residues long. V was trimmed by 6 bases and J by 3 bases, leaving 11 bases between them. The CDR3 nucleotides are TGTGCCAGCAGCCAGGGTGTCTACTATGGCTACACCTTC. Protein product: CASSQGVYYGYTF.

Only a few counts were recorded for this clonotype. The chain uses TRBV6-1 and TRBJ2-2; weak D call: TRBD2 (7 bases). Trimming pared 5 bases from V and 6 bases from J, leaving 19 bases between. Per germline, CDR1 MNHNS and CDR2 SASEGT. The CDR3 has 16 amino acids. CDR3: CASSYSGGTDAGELFF. The CDR3 bases are TGTGCCAGCAGTTACTCGGGGGGCACCGACGCCGGGGAGCTGTTTTTT.

This clonotype was observed a few times. This chain joins TRBV4-2 and TRBJ2-3, with 9 bases identical to TRBD2. The CDR3 consists of 16 residues. Trimming removed 1 base from V and 3 bases from J; junction bases left unmatched: 5. CDR1 LGHNA and CDR2 YNFKEQ come from the germline V gene. The CDR3 nucleotides are TGTGCCAGCAGCCAAGGTGGCGGGGGGGCAACAGATACGCAGTATTTT. This gives the protein CASSQGGGGATDTQYF.

The V gene is TRBV6-5, the J gene TRBJ2-7; D not certain. The CDR3 has 13 amino acids. CDR1 and CDR2 from the germline V gene are MNHEY and SVGAGI. The V end lost 2 bases, the J end lost 1 base, and 6 bases lay between the germline ends. The CDR3 is CASSYRQSYEQYF. CDR3 in DNA: TGTGCCAGCAGTTACCGACAATCCTACGAGCAGTACTTC.

The rearrangement joins TRBV12-3 or TRBV12-4 to TRBJ2-2; no firm D call. The length of the CDR3 is 13 residues. Trimming cost V 6 bases and J 7 bases, with 12 bases left between them. CDR3 sequence: CASSPLSGGELFF. The CDR3 region has the DNA TGTGCCAGCAGCCCGCTCTCGGGCGGGGAGCTGTTTTTT.